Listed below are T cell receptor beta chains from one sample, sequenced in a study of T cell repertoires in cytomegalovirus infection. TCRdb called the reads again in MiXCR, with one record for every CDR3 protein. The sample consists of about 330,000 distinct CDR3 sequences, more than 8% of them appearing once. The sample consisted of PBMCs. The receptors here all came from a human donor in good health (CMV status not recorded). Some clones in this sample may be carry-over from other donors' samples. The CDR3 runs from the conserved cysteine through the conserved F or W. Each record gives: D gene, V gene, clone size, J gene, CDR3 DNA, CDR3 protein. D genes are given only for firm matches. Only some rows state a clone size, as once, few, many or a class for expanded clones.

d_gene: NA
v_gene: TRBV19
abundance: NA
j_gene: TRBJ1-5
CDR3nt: TGTGCCAGTATGGCTGGACCCTCGAGGCCCCAGCATTTT
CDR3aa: CASMAGPSRPQHF

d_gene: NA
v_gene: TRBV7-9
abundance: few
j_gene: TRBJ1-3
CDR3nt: TGTGCCAGCAGCTTTGGGCAGGACCACACCATATATTTT
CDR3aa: CASSFGQDHTIYF

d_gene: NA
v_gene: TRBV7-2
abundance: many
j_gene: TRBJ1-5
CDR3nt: TGTGCCAGCAGCTTAGCGTCGGGCAGCAATAGCAATCAGCCCCAGCATTTT
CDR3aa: CASSLASGSNSNQPQHF

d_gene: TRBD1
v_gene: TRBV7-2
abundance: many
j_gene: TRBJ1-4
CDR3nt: TGTGCCAGCAGCTCGAGACAGGGTGGTGAAAAACTGTTTTTT
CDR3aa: CASSSRQGGEKLFF

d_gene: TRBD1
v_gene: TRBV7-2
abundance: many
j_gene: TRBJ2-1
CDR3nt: TGTGCCAGCAGCTTTGTCACAGGGGGCTCCTACAATGAGCAGTTCTTC
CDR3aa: CASSFVTGGSYNEQFF

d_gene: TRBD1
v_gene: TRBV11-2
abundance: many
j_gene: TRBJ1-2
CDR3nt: TGTGCCAGCAGGCGCGCCGGGACAGGGGCCCACTATGGCTACACCTTC
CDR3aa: CASRRAGTGAHYGYTF

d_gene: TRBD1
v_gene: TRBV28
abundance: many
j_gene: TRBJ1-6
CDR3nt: TGTGCCAGCAGCTGGGACAGGGACACTTCACCCCTCCACTTT
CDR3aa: CASSWDRDTSPLHF

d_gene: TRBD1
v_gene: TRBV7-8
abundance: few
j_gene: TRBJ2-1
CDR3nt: TGTGCCAGCAACCCGGACAGGACGAAGAGCTACAATGAGCAGTTCTTC
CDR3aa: CASNPDRTKSYNEQFF

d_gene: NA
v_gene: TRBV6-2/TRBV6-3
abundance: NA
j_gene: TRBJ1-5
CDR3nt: TGTGCCAGCAGTCGGGACACTTATCAGCCCCAGCATTTT
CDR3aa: CASSRDTYQPQHF

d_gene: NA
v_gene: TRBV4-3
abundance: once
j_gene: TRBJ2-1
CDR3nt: TGCGCCAGCAGCCAAGATAATTCGGGGCGGCTTACGTCCTACAATGAGCAGTTCTTC
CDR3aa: CASSQDNSGRLTSYNEQFF